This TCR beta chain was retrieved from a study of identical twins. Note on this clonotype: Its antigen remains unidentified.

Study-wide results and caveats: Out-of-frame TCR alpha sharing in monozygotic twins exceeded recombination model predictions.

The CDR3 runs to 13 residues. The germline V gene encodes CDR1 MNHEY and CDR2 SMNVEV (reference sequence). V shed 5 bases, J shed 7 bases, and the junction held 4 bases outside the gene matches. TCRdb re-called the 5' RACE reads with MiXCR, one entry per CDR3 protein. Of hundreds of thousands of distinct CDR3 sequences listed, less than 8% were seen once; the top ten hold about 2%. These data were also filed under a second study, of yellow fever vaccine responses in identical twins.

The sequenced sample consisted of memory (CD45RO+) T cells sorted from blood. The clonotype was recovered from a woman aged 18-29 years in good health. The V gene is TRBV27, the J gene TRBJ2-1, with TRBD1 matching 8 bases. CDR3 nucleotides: TGTGCCAGCAGTCCGCGGACAGGGAATGAGCAGTTCTTC. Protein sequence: CASSPRTGNEQFF.